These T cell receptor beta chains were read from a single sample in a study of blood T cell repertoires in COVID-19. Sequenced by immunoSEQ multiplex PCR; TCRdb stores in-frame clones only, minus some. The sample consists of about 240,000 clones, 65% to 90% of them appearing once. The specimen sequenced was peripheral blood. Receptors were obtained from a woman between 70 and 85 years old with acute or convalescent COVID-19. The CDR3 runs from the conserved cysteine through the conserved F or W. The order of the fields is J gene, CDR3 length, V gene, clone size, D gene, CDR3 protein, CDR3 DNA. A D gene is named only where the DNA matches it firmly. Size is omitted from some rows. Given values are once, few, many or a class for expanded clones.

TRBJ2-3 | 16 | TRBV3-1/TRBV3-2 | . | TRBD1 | CASSPTGGPSTDTQYF | TGTGCCAGCAGCCCCACAGGGGGCCCTAGCACAGATACGCAGTATTTT
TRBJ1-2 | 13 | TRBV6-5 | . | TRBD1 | CASRGGLGYGYTF | TGTGCCAGCAGAGGGGGCTTGGGCTATGGCTACACCTTC
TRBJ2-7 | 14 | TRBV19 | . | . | CASSIGGPVYEQYF | TGTGCCAGTAGTATAGGGGGGCCGGTCTACGAGCAGTACTTC
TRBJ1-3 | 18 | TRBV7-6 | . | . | CASSLANLQSHSGNTIYF | TGTGCCAGCAGCTTAGCCAATCTTCAGTCACACTCTGGAAACACCATATATTTT
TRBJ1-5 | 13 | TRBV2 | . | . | CASSPGIRQPQHF | TGTGCCAGCAGTCCAGGGATTAGACAGCCCCAGCATTTT
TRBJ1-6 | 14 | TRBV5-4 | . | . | CASSSGGVGSPLHF | TGTGCCAGCAGCTCTGGGGGGGTCGGTTCACCCCTCCACTTT
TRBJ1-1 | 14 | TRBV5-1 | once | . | CASSQQGLHTEAFF | TGCGCCAGCAGCCAGCAGGGTCTCCACACTGAAGCTTTCTTT
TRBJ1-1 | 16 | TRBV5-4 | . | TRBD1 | CASSWGTGGGNSEAFF | TGTGCCAGCAGCTGGGGGACAGGGGGTGGGAATAGTGAAGCTTTCTTT
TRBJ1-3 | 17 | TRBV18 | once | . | CASSPPYTGFSGNTIYF | TGTGCCAGCTCACCACCGTATACAGGATTCTCTGGAAACACCATATATTTT
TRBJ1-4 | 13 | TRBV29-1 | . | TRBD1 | CSVRRGQADELFF | TGCAGCGTCCGACGGGGACAGGCGGACGAACTGTTTTTT
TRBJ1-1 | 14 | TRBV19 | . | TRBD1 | CASRETGRNTEAFF | TGTGCCAGTAGGGAGACAGGGAGGAACACTGAAGCTTTCTTT
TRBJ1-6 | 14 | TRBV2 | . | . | CASTRDIHSSPLHF | TGTGCCAGCACTAGGGACATTCACAGTTCACCCCTCCACTTT
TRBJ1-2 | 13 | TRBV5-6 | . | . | CASSFGGIASYTF | TGTGCCAGCAGCTTCGGGGGAATAGCGAGCTACACCTTC
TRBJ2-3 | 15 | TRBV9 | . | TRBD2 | CASSVSGALTDTQYF | TGTGCCAGCAGCGTTAGCGGGGCCCTCACAGATACGCAGTATTTT
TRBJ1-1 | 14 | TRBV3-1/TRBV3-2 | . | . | CASSQVGGNTEAFF | TGTGCCAGCAGCCAAGTCGGAGGGAACACTGAAGCTTTCTTT
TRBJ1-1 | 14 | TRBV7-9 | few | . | CASTTLGGYTEAFF | TGTGCCAGCACCACCCTGGGGGGGTATACTGAAGCTTTCTTT
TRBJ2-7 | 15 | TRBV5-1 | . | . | CASSLVSGLSYEQYF | TGCGCCAGCAGCTTGGTTTCAGGGCTCTCCTACGAGCAGTACTTC
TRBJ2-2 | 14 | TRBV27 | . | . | CASSDAGRTGELFF | TGTGCCAGCAGTGATGCGGGGCGCACCGGGGAGCTGTTTTTT
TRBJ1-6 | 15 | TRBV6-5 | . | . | CASSQGSPINSPLHF | TGTGCCAGCAGCCAGGGGTCCCCAATTAATTCACCCCTCCACTTT
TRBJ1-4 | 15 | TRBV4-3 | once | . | CASSYRPRAGEKLFF | TGCGCCAGCAGCTATCGTCCCAGGGCGGGGGAAAAACTGTTTTTT
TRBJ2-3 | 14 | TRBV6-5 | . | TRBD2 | CASSQPGGTDTQYF | TGTGCCAGCAGTCAACCGGGGGGAACAGATACGCAGTATTTT
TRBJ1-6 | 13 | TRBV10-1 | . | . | CASSPRGNSPLHF | TGCGCCAGCAGTCCCAGGGGAAACTCACCCCTCCACTTT
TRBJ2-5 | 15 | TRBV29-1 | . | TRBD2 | CSVEDTGLALETQYF | TGCAGCGTTGAAGATACGGGACTAGCTCTGGAGACCCAGTACTTC
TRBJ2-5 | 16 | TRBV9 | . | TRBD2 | CASSGRAGGTQETQYF | TGTGCCAGCAGCGGAAGAGCGGGGGGCACACAAGAGACCCAGTACTTC
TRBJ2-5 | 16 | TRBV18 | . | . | CASSPLRGSPQETQYF | TGTGCCAGCTCACCACTTAGGGGGAGCCCACAAGAGACCCAGTACTTC
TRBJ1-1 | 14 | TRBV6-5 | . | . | CASSYQWWNTEAFF | TGTGCCAGCAGTTACCAGTGGTGGAACACTGAAGCTTTCTTT
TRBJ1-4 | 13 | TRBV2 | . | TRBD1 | CAAASRGSEKLFF | TGTGCCGCAGCGTCCAGGGGGAGTGAAAAACTGTTTTTT
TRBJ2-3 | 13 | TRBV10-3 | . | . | CAITRDSTDTQYF | TGTGCCATCACCCGGGACTCCACAGATACGCAGTATTTT
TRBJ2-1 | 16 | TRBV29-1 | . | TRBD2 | CSVEGTTSRLYNEQFF | TGCAGCGTTGAAGGAACGACTAGCCGATTGTACAATGAGCAGTTCTTC
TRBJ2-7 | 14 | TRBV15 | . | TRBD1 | CATSQDRGPYEQYF | TGTGCCACCAGCCAGGACAGGGGACCCTACGAGCAGTACTTC
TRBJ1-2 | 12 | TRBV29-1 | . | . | CSVGGGNYGYTF | TGCAGCGTTGGCGGCGGGAACTATGGCTACACCTTC
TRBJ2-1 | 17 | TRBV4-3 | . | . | CASSQDGWGLTYNEQFF | TGCGCCAGCAGCCAAGATGGATGGGGGCTGACCTACAATGAGCAGTTCTTC
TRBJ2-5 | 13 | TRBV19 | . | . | CASSIEGQETQYF | TGTGCCAGTAGTATTGAGGGCCAAGAGACCCAGTACTTC
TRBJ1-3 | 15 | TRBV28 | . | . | CASSLAVRSGNTIYF | TGTGCCAGCAGTTTAGCGGTGCGCTCTGGAAACACCATATATTTT
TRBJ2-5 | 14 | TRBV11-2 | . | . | CASSPIWGRETQYF | TGTGCCAGCAGCCCCATATGGGGGAGGGAGACCCAGTACTTC
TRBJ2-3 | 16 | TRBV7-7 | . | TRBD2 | CASSLGLAGGVDTQYF | TGTGCCAGCAGCTTGGGACTAGCGGGGGGAGTAGATACGCAGTATTTT
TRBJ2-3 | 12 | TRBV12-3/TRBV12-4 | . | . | CASSSGVDTQYF | TGTGCCAGCAGTTCCGGGGTAGATACGCAGTATTTT